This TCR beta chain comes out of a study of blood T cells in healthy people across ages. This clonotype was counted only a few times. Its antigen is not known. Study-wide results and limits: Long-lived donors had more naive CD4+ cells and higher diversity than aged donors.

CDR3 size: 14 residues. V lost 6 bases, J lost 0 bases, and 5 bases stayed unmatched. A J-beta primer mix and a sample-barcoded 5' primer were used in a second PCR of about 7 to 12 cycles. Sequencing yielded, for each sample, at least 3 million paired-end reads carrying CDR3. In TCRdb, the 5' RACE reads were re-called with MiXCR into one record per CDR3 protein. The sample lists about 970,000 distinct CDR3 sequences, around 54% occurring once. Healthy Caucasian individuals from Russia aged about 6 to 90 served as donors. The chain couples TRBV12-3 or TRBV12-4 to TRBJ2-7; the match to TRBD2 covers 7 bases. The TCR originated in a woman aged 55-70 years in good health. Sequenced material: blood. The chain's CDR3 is CASRRAGSSYEQYF. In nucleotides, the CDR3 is TGTGCCAGCAGGAGAGCGGGGAGCTCCTACGAGCAGTACTTC.